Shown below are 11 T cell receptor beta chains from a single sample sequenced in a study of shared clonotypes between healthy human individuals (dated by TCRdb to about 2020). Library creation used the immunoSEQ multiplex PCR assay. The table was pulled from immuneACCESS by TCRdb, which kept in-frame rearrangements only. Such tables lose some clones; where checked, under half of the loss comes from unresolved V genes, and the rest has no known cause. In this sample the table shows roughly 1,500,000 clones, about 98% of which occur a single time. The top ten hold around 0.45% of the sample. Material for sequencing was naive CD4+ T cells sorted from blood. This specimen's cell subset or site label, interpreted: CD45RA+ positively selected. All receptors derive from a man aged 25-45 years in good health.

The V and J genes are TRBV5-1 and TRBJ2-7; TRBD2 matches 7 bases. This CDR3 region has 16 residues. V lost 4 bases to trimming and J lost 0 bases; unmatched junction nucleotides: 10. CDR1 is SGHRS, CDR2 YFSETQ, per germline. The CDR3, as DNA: TGCGCCAGCAGCCTACTGGGAGGGGTAAGCTCCTACGAGCAGTACTTC. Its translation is CASSLLGGVSSYEQYF.

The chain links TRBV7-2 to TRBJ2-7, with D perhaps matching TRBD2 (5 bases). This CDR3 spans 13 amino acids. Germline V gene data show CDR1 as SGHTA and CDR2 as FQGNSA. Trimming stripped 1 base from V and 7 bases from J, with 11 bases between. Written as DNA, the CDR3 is TGTGCCAGCAGCTTAGGCCGGGATCCTGAGCAGTACTTC. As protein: CASSLGRDPEQYF.

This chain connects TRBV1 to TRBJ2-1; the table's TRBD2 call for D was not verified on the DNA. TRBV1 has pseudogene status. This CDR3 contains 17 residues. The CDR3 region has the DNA TGCACCAGCAGCCAAGACCCGAACCGGGAGGGCAACAATGAGCAGTTCTTC. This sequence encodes CTSSQDPNREGNNEQFF.

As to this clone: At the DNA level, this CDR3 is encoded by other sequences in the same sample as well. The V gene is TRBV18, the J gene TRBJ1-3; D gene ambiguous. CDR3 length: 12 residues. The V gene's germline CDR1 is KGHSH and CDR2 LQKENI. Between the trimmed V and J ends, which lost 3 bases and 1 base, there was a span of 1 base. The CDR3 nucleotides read TGTGCCAGCTCACCGTCTGGAAACACCATATATTTT. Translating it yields CASSPSGNTIYF. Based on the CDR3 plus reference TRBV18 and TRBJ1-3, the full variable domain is NAGVMQNPRHLVRRRGQEARLRCSPMKGHSHVYWYRQLPEEGLKFMVYLQKENIIDESGMPKERFSAEFPKEGPSILRIQQVVRGDSAAYFCASSPSGNTIYFGEGSWLTVV.

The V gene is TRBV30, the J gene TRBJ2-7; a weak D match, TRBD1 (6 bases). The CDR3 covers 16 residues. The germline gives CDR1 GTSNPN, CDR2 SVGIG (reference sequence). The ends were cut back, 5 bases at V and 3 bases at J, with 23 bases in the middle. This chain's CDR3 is CAWGRIVQGWNYEQYF. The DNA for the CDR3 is TGTGCCTGGGGCCGAATAGTACAGGGTTGGAACTACGAGCAGTACTTC.

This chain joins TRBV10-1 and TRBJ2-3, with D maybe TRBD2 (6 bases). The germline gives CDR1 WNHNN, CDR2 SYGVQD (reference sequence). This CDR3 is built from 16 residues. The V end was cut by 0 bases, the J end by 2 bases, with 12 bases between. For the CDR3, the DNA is TGCGCCAGCAGTGAGTCTCGGACTACACACACAGATACGCAGTATTTT. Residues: CASSESRTTHTDTQYF.

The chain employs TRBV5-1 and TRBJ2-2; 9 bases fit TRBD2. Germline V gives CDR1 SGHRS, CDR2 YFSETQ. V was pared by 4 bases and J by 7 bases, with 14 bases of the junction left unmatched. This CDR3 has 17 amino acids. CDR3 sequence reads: CASSAPVVAGANGELFF. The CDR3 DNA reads TGCGCCAGCAGCGCCCCGGTGGTAGCGGGAGCGAACGGGGAGCTGTTTTTT. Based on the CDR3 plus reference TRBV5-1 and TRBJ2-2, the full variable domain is KAGVTQTPRYLIKTRGQQVTLSCSPISGHRSVSWYQQTPGQGLQFLFEYFSETQRNKGNFPGRFSGRQFSNSRSEMNVSTLELGDSALYLCASSAPVVAGANGELFFGEGSRLTVL.

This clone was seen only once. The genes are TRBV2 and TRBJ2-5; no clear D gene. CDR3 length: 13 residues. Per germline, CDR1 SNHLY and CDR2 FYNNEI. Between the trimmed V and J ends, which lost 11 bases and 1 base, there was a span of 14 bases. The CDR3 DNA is TGTGCCGGTAGCTTGGGGATCCAAGAGACCCAGTACTTC. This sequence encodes CAGSLGIQETQYF.

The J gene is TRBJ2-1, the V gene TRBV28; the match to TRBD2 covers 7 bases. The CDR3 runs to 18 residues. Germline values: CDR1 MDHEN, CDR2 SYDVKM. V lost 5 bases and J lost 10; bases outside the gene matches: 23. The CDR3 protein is CASSLLAITPIAGSEQFF. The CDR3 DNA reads TGTGCCAGCAGTCTACTAGCGATCACCCCCATTGCTGGCTCGGAGCAGTTCTTC.

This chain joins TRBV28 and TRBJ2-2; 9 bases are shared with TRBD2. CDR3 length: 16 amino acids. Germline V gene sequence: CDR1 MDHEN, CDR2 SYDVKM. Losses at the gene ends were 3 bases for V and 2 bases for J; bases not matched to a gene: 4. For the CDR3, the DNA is TGTGCCAGCAGTTTGGGGGGACTAGCTAACACCGGGGAGCTGTTTTTT. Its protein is CASSLGGLANTGELFF.

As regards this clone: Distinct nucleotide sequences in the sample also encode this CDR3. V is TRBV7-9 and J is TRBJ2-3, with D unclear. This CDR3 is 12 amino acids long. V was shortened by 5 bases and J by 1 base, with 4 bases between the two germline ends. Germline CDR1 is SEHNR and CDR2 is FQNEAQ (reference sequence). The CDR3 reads CASSLGTDTQYF. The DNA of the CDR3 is TGTGCCAGCAGCCTAGGCACAGATACGCAGTATTTT.